This section outlines one T cell receptor (beta chain) sequence together with its context. The sample belongs to a study of siplizumab effects on memory and regulatory T cells. CDR1 is SNHLY, CDR2 FYNNEI, per germline. CDR3 length: 14 residues. The V gene end was trimmed by 10 bases and the J gene end by 7 bases; junction bases not matched to a gene: 10. Sequenced by immunoSEQ multiplex PCR; TCRdb stores in-frame clones only, minus some. The data show 37,000 or so clones, about 89% seen once. This receptor was taken from a human donor in good health. This chain links TRBV2 with TRBJ2-1, with 10 bases that match TRBD1. The specimen was naive CD4+ T cells sorted from blood. CDR3 loop: CATKRDRGWNEQFF. The CDR3 coding sequence is TGTGCCACCAAACGGGACAGGGGATGGAATGAGCAGTTCTTC. The full variable domain, completed using reference TRBV2 and TRBJ2-1, is EPEVTQTPSHQVTQMGQEVILRCVPISNHLYFYWYRQILGQKVEFLVSFYNNEISEKSEIFDDQFSVERPDGSNFTLKIRSTKLEDSAMYFCATKRDRGWNEQFFGPGTRLTVL.